Given below is one T cell receptor beta chain in context. Its target is unknown. Measured with immunoSEQ multiplex PCR; TCRdb has only the in-frame clones, and not every one. The sample carries about 50,000 clones, 85% to 95% recorded once. This specimen comes from a study of siplizumab effects on memory and regulatory T cells. Notes on the study in general: Siplizumab significantly reduced alloreactive sequences traceable to unstimulated CD4+ memory cells.

The germline V and J ends were trimmed by 2 bases and 5 bases, with 27 bases remaining between them. This CDR3 has 20 residues. In germline, CDR1 is SGHTA, CDR2 FQGTGA. V usage is TRBV7-3 and J usage is TRBJ2-2, with D perhaps matching TRBD2 (6 bases). The TCR comes from a human donor in good health. Sequenced input: CD8+ T cells sorted from blood. CDR3 sequence reads: CASSLWGDLTEGGRTGELFF. The CDR3 DNA follows: TGTGCCAGCAGCTTATGGGGGGACCTAACCGAAGGAGGGAGAACCGGGGAGCTGTTTTTT.